The present T cell receptor (beta chain) was sequenced within a study of molecular identifiers for immune sequencing clone quantification. The sample holds a few counts of this clonotype. Looked up from germline, CDR1 is SEHNR and CDR2 is FQNEAQ (reference sequence). V lost 4 bases and J 4 bases, leaving 16 bases between the germline ends. The CDR3 is 15 amino acids. Bulk TCR library preparation followed previously described methods with listed TCR primers. TCRdb ran MiXCR on the PCR reads and lists one entry per CDR3 protein. The sample has more than 550,000 distinct CDR3 sequences, 25% seen once. The gene calls are TRBV7-9 and TRBJ1-1; possibly TRBD1 for D (5 bases). The TCR comes from a human donor in good health. Some libraries in this study had Jurkat cell RNA spiked in. The sequenced sample was naive CD8+ T cells from blood, with Jurkat cell RNA spiked in. Indicated subset: FACS-sorted CD8+CD4-CCR7+CD45RA+ naive T cells. In nucleotides, the CDR3 is TGTGCCAGCAGCTCTAGCGTGACAGTGATCACTGAAGCTTTCTTT. Its translation is CASSSSVTVITEAFF.